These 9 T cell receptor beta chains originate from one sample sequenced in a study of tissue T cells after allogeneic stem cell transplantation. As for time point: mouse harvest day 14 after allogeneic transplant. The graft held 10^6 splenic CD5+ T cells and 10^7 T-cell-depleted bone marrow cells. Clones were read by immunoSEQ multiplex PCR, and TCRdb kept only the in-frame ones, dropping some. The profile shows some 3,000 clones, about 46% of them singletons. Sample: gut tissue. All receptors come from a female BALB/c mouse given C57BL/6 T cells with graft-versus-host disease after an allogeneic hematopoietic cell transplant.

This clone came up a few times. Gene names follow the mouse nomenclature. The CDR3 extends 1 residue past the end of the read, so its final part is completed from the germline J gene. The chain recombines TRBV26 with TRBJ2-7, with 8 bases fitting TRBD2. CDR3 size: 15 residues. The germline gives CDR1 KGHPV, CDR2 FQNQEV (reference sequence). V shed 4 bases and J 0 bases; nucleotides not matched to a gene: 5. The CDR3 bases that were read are TGTGCCAGCAGTCCTTGGGGGGGGAGCTCCTATGAACAGTAC. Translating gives CASSPWGGSSYEQY. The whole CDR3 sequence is CASSPWGGSSYEQYF.

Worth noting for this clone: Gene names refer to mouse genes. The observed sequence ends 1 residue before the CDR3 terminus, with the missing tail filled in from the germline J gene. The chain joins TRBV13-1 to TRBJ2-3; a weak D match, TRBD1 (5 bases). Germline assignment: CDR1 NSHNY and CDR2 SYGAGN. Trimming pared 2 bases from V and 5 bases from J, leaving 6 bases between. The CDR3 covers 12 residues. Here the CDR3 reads CASSDQGETLYF. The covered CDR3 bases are TGTGCCAGCAGTGACCAGGGAGAAACGCTGTAT.

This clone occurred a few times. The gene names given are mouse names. The sequenced CDR3 bases are TGTGCCAGCAGTCTACAGGGGGCTGGAAATACGCTCTAT. It specifies CASSLQGAGNTLY. In full, the CDR3 reads CASSLQGAGNTLYF. The rearrangement links TRBV26 to TRBJ1-3; TRBD1 agrees at 8 bases. The read comes to an end 1 residue before the CDR3 does, leaving the germline J gene to fill in the end. Germline trimming cut 3 bases from V and 2 bases from J; bases unmatched to any gene: 0. Germline assignment: CDR1 KGHPV and CDR2 FQNQEV (reference sequence). The CDR3 loop spans 14 amino acids.

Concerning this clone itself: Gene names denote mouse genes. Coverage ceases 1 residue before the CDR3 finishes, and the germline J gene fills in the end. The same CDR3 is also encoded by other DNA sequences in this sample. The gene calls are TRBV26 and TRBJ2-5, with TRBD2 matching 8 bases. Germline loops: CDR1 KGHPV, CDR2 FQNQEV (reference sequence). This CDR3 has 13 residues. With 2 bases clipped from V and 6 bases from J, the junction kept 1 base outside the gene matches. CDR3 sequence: CASSLGGADTQYF. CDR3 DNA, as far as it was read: TGTGCCAGCAGTCTGGGGGGGGCCGACACCCAGTAC.

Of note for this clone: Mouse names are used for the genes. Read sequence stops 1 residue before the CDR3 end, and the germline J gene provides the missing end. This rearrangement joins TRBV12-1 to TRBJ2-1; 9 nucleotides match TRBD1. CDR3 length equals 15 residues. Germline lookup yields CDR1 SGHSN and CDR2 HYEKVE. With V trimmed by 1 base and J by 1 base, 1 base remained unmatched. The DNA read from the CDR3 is TGTGCCAGCTCTCTGGGGACAGGGAACTATGCTGAGCAGTTC. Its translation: CASSLGTGNYAEQF. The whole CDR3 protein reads CASSLGTGNYAEQFF.

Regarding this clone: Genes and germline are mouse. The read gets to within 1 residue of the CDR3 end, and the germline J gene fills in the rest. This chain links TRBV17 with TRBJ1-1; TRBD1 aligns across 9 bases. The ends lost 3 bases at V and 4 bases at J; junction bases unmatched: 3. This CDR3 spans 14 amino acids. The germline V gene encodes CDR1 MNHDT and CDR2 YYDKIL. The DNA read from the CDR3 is TGTGCTAGCAGTAGGACAGGGGGAATCACAGAAGTCTTC. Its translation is CASSRTGGITEVF. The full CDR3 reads CASSRTGGITEVFF.

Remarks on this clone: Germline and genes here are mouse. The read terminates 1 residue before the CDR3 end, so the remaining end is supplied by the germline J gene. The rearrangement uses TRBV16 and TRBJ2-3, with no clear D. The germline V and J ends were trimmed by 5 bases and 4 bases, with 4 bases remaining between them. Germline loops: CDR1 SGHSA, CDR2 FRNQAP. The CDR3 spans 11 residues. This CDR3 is CASSLPETLYF. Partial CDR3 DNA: TGTGCAAGCAGCCTCCCAGAAACGCTGTAT.

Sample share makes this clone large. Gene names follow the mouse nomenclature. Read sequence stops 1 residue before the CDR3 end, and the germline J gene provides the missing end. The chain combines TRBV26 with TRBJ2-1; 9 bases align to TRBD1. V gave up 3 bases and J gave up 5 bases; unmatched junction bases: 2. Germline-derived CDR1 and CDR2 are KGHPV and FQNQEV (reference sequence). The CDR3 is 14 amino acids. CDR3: CASSLGTGNAEQFF. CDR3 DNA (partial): TGTGCCAGCAGTCTCGGGACAGGGAATGCTGAGCAGTTC.

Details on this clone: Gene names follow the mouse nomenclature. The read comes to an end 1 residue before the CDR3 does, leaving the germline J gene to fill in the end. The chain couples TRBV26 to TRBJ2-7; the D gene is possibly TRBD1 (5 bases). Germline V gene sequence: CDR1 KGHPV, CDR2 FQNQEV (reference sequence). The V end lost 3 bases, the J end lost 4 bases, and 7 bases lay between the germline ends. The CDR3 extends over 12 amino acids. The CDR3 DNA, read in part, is TGTGCCAGCAGTCTAGGACAATATGAACAGTAC. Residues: CASSLGQYEQY. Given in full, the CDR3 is CASSLGQYEQYF.